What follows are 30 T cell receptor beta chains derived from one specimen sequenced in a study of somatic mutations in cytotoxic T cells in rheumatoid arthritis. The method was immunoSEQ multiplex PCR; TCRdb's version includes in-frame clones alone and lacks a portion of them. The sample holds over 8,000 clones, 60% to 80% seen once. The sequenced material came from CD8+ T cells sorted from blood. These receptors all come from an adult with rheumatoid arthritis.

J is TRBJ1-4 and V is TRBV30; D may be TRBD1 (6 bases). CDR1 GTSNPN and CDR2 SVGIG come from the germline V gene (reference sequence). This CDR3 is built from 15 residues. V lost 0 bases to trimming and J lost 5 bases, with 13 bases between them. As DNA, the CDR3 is TGTGCCTGGAGTGTCGGGGCAGGGGTGAATGAAAAACTGTTTTTT. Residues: CAWSVGAGVNEKLFF.

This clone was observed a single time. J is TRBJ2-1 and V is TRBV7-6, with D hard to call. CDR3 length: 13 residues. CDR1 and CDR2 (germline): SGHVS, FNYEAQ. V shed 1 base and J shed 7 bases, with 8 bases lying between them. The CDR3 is CASSLVFANEQFF. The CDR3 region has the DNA TGTGCCAGCAGCTTAGTTTTCGCAAATGAGCAGTTCTTC.

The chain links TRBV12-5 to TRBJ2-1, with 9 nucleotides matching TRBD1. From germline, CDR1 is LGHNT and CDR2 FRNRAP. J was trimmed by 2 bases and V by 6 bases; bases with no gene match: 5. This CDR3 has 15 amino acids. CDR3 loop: CASGTGTGTYNEQFF. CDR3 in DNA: TGTGCTAGTGGAACCGGGACAGGGACCTACAATGAGCAGTTCTTC. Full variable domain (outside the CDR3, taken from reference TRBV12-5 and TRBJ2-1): DARVTQTPRHKVTEMGQEVTMRCQPILGHNTVFWYRQTMMQGLELLAYFRNRAPLDDSGMPKDRFSAEMPDATLATLKIQPSEPRDSAVYFCASGTGTGTYNEQFFGPGTRLTVL.

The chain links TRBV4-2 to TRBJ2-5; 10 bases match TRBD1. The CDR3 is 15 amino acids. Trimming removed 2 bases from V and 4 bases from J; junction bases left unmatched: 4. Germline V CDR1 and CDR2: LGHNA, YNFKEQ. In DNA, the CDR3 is TGTGCCAGCAGCCAACAGACAGGGGGCGGAGAGACCCAGTACTTC. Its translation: CASSQQTGGGETQYF.

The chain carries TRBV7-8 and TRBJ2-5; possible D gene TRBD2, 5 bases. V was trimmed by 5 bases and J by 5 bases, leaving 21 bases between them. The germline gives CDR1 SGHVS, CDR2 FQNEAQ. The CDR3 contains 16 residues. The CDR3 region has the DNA TGTGCCAGCAGCCCGTCGGGCGGAGGCTATAGTGAGACCCAGTACTTC. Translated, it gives CASSPSGGGYSETQYF.

The CDR3 coding sequence is TGTGCCAGCTCGCCTTGGGACAGGGGGAACACCGGGGAGCTGTTTTTT. Protein sequence: CASSPWDRGNTGELFF. The rearrangement links TRBV18 to TRBJ2-2, with 10 positions matching TRBD1. Unmatched junction bases numbered 5, after V lost 6 bases and J lost 1 base. The CDR3 extends over 16 amino acids. The germline V gene encodes CDR1 KGHSH and CDR2 LQKENI. Together with reference TRBV18 and TRBJ2-2, the CDR3 gives the full variable domain: NAGVMQNPRHLVRRRGQEARLRCSPMKGHSHVYWYRQLPEEGLKFMVYLQKENIIDESGMPKERFSAEFPKEGPSILRIQQVVRGDSAAYFCASSPWDRGNTGELFFGEGSRLTVL.

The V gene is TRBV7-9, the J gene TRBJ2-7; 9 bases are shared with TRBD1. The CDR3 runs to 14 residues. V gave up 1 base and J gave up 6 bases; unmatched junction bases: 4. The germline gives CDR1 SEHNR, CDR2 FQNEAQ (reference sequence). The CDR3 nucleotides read TGTGCCAGCAGCTTAGAGGGACAGGGCTTCGAGCAGTACTTC. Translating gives CASSLEGQGFEQYF.

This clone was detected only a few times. CDR3 DNA: TGTGCCAGCAGTTACTCCGGGGTGAGTAATCAGCCCCAGCATTTT. As protein: CASSYSGVSNQPQHF. The genes are TRBV6-5 and TRBJ1-5; D gene uncertain. The germline CDR1 and CDR2 sequences are MNHEY and SVGAGI. Trimming shortened V by 0 bases and J by 4 bases, and 10 bases separated the two germline ends. This CDR3 region has 15 residues.

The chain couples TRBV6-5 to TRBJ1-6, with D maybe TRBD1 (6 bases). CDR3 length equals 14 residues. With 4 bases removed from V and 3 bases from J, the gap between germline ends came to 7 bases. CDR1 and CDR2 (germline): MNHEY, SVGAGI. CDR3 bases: TGTGCCAGCAGTTTGACAGGCTATAATTCACCCCTCCACTTT. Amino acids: CASSLTGYNSPLHF.

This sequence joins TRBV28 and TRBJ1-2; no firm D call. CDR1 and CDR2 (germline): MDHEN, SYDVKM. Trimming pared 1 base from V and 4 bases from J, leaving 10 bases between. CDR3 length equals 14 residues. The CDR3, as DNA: TGTGCCAGCAGTTTATCCACCCTTCGCTATGGCTACACCTTC. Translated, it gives CASSLSTLRYGYTF.

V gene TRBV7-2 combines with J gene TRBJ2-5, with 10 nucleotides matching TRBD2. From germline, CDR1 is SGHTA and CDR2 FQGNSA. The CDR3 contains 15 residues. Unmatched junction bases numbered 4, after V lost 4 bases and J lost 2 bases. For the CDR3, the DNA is TGTGCCAGCAGCTCCCTGACTAGCGGGCAAGAGACCCAGTACTTC. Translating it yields CASSSLTSGQETQYF.

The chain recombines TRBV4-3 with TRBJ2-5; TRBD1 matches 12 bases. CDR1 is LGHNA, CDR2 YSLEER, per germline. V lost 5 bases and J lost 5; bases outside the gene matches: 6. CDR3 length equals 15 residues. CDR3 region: CASSDGTGGSETQYF. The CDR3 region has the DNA TGCGCCAGCAGCGATGGGACAGGGGGCAGTGAGACCCAGTACTTC.

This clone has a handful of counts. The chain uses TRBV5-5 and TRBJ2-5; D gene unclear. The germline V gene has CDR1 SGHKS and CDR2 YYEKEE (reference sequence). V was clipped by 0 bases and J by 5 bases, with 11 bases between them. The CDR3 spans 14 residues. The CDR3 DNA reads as TGTGCCAGCAGCTTGGAACGGTTAGTGGAGACCCAGTACTTC. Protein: CASSLERLVETQYF.

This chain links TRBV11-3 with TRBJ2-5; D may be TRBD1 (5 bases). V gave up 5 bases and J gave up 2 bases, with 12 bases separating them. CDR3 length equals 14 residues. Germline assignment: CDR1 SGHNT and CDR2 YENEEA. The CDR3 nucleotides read TGTGCCAGCAGCCTCCCCAGACAGCAAGAGACCCAGTACTTC. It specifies CASSLPRQQETQYF.

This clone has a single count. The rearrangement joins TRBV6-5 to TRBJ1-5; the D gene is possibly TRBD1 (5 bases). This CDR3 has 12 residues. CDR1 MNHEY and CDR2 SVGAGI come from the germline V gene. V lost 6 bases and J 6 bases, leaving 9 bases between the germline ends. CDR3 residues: CASSPGGQPQHF. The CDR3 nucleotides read TGTGCCAGCAGCCCCGGGGGTCAGCCCCAGCATTTT.

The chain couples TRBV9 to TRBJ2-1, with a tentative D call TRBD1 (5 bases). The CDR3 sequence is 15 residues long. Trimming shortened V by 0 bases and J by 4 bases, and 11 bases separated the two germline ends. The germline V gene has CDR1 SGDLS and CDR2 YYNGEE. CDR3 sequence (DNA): TGTGCCAGCAGCGTAGGCCAGGGCCAGTACAATGAGCAGTTCTTC. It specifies CASSVGQGQYNEQFF. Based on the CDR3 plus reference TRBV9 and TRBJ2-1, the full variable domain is DSGVTQTPKHLITATGQRVTLRCSPRSGDLSVYWYQQSLDQGLQFLIQYYNGEERAKGNILERFSAQQFPDLHSELNLSSLELGDSALYFCASSVGQGQYNEQFFGPGTRLTVL.

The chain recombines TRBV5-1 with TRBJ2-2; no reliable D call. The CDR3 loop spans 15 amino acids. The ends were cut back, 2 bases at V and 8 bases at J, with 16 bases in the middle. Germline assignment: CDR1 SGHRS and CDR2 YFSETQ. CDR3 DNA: TGCGCCAGCAGCTTTCGCGACCCATCAGGAGGGGAGCTGTTTTTT. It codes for CASSFRDPSGGELFF. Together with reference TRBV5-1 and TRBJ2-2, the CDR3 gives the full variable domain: KAGVTQTPRYLIKTRGQQVTLSCSPISGHRSVSWYQQTPGQGLQFLFEYFSETQRNKGNFPGRFSGRQFSNSRSEMNVSTLELGDSALYLCASSFRDPSGGELFFGEGSRLTVL.

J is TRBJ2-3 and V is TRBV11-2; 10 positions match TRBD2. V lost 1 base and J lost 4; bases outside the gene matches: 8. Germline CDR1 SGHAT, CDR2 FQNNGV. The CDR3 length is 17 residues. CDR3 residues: CASSLVPSGSAADTQYF. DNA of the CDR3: TGTGCCAGCAGCTTAGTTCCTAGCGGGAGTGCTGCAGATACGCAGTATTTT.

CDR3 DNA sequence: TGTGCCAGCAGCTTTATCCAGGGTGCCCCGAGCACAGATACGCAGTATTTT. Translating it yields CASSFIQGAPSTDTQYF. V usage is TRBV7-9 and J usage is TRBJ2-3, with a weak D call TRBD1 (5 bases). V dropped 3 bases and J dropped 0 bases, with 16 bases sitting between them. The CDR3 totals 17 residues. CDR1 and CDR2 from the germline V gene are SEHNR and FQNEAQ (reference sequence).

CDR3 in DNA: TGTGCCAGCAGGACCCGGGGGAACACTGAAGCTTTCTTT. Protein sequence: CASRTRGNTEAFF. The V and J genes are TRBV28 and TRBJ1-1; D is unresolved. The CDR3 loop spans 13 amino acids. V was cut by 6 bases and J by 1 base, with 9 bases left in between. Per germline, CDR1 MDHEN and CDR2 SYDVKM.

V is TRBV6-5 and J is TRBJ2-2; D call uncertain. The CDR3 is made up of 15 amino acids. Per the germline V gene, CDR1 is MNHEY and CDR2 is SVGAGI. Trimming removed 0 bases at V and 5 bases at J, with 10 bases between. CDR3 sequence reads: CASSYSVYQTGELFF. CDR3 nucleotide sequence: TGTGCCAGCAGTTACTCTGTCTATCAAACCGGGGAGCTGTTTTTT.

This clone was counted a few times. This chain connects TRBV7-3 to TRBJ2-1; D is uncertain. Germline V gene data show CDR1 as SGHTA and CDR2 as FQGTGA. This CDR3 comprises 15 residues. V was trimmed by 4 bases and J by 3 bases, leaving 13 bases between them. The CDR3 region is CASSSTASDYNEQFF. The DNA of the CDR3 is TGTGCCAGCAGCTCTACAGCCTCAGACTACAATGAGCAGTTCTTC. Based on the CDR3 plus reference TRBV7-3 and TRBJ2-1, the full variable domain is GAGVSQTPSNKVTEKGKYVELRCDPISGHTALYWYRQSLGQGPEFLIYFQGTGAADDSGLPNDRFFAVRPEGSVSTLKIQRTERGDSAVYLCASSSTASDYNEQFFGPGTRLTVL.

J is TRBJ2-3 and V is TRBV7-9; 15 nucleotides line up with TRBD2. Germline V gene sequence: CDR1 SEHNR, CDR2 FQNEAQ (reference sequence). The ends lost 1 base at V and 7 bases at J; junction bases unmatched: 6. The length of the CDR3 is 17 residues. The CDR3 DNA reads TGTGCCAGCAGCTTAGGGGGACTAGCGGGAGGCAAAAATACGCAGTATTTT. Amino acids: CASSLGGLAGGKNTQYF.

In DNA, the CDR3 is TGTGCCAGCAGTGACGGGACCGTTGGTGAGCAGTTCTTC. The encoded protein is CASSDGTVGEQFF. The chain joins TRBV6-4 to TRBJ2-1; D is possibly TRBD1 or TRBD2 (5 bases each). This CDR3 has 13 residues. Germline V gene data show CDR1 as MRHNA and CDR2 as SNTAGT. Trimming pared 2 bases from V and 9 bases from J, leaving 11 bases between.

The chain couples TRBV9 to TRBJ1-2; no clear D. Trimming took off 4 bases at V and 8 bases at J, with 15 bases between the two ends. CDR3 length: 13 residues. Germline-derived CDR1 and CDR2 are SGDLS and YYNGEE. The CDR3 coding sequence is TGTGCCAGCAGCCCGGGCCTGATGGGGGGCTACACCTTC. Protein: CASSPGLMGGYTF.

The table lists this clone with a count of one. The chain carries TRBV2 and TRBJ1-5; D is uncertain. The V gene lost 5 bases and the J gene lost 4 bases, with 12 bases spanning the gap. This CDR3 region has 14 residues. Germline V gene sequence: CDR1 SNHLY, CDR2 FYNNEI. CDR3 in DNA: TGTGCCAGCAGTTACAGAGTCATAAATCAGCCCCAGCATTTT. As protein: CASSYRVINQPQHF.

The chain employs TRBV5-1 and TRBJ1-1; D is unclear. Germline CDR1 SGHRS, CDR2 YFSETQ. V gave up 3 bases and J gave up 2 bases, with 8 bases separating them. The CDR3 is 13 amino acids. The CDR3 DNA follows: TGCGCCAGCAGCTACGGCAGCAACACTGAAGCTTTCTTT. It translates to CASSYGSNTEAFF.

The CDR3: CALDIADTQYF. The CDR3 DNA is TGTGCCCTCGACATAGCAGATACGCAGTATTTT. This rearrangement joins TRBV7-9 to TRBJ2-3; D remains ambiguous. The CDR3 runs 11 residues. V was trimmed by 11 bases and J by 4 bases, leaving 10 bases between them. Germline V CDR1 and CDR2: SEHNR, FQNEAQ (reference sequence).

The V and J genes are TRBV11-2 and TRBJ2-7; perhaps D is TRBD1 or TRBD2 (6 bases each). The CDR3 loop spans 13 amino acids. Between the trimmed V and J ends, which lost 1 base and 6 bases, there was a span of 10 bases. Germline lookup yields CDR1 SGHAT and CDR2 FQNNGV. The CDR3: CASSLGGAGEQYF. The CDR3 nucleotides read TGTGCCAGCAGCTTAGGGGGGGCAGGCGAGCAGTACTTC.

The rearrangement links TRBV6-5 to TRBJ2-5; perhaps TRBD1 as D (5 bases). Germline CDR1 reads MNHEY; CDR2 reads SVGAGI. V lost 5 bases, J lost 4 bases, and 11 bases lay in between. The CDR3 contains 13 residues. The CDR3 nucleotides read TGTGCCAGCAGTATGGACACAGCAGAGACCCAGTACTTC. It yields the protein CASSMDTAETQYF.